The clone carrying this TCR beta chain appeared a few times. The antigen is undetermined. The source of the sample is a study of T cells in localized non-small cell lung cancer. Between the trimmed V and J ends, which lost 3 bases and 7 bases, there was a span of 19 bases. Germline loops: CDR1 MGHRA, CDR2 YSYEKL. The CDR3 has 17 residues. The method was immunoSEQ multiplex PCR; TCRdb's version includes in-frame clones alone and lacks a portion of them. The table records about 28,000 clones, more than 85% of them present only once. Overall study results and limits: Sequencing was restricted to one tumor region; therefore, heterogeneity remains possible. There were a median roughly 60 of the top 100 tumor clones appearing in adjacent lung. Among the tissues sampled, uninvolved adjacent lung had the highest T cell clonality, above tumor.

The sample consisted of peripheral blood, taken before any cancer treatment. The source of this sequence is a female donor of 60 years or more with stage I lung adenocarcinoma. The chain recombines TRBV4-1 with TRBJ1-6; D may be TRBD1 (5 bases). Here the CDR3 reads CASSQTLTRGPNSPLHF. CDR3 in DNA: TGCGCCAGCAGCCAGACCCTAACGCGGGGCCCGAATTCACCCCTCCACTTT.